This T cell receptor (beta chain) was recovered during a study of OX40 agonist ivuxolimab in advanced cancers. General study findings and limits: On average, a greater number of expanded clones characterised CD8+ T cells relative to CD4+. Low normalized T-cell clonal expansion also characterized some of the nonresponders.

Concerning this clone: Its antigen is still unknown.

Here immunoSEQ multiplex PCR was the method, and the copy in TCRdb shows in-frame clones only, minus some. The table includes tens of thousands of clones, 74% detected once. Germline loops: CDR1 LNHDA, CDR2 SQIVND (reference sequence). CDR3 length: 14 residues. With 6 bases clipped from V and 9 bases from J, the junction kept 7 bases outside the gene matches. This receptor was identified in an adult with an advanced solid tumor such as melanoma, head and neck, liver or kidney cancer. The J gene is TRBJ1-3, the V gene TRBV19; TRBD1 matches 11 bases. This sample comprised CD4+ or CD8+ T cells sorted from blood, obtained in a trial of the OX40 agonist ivuxolimab. The CDR3 DNA reads TGTGCCAGTAGATCGGACAGGGGGCACGGCACCATATATTTT. Translating gives CASRSDRGHGTIYF.